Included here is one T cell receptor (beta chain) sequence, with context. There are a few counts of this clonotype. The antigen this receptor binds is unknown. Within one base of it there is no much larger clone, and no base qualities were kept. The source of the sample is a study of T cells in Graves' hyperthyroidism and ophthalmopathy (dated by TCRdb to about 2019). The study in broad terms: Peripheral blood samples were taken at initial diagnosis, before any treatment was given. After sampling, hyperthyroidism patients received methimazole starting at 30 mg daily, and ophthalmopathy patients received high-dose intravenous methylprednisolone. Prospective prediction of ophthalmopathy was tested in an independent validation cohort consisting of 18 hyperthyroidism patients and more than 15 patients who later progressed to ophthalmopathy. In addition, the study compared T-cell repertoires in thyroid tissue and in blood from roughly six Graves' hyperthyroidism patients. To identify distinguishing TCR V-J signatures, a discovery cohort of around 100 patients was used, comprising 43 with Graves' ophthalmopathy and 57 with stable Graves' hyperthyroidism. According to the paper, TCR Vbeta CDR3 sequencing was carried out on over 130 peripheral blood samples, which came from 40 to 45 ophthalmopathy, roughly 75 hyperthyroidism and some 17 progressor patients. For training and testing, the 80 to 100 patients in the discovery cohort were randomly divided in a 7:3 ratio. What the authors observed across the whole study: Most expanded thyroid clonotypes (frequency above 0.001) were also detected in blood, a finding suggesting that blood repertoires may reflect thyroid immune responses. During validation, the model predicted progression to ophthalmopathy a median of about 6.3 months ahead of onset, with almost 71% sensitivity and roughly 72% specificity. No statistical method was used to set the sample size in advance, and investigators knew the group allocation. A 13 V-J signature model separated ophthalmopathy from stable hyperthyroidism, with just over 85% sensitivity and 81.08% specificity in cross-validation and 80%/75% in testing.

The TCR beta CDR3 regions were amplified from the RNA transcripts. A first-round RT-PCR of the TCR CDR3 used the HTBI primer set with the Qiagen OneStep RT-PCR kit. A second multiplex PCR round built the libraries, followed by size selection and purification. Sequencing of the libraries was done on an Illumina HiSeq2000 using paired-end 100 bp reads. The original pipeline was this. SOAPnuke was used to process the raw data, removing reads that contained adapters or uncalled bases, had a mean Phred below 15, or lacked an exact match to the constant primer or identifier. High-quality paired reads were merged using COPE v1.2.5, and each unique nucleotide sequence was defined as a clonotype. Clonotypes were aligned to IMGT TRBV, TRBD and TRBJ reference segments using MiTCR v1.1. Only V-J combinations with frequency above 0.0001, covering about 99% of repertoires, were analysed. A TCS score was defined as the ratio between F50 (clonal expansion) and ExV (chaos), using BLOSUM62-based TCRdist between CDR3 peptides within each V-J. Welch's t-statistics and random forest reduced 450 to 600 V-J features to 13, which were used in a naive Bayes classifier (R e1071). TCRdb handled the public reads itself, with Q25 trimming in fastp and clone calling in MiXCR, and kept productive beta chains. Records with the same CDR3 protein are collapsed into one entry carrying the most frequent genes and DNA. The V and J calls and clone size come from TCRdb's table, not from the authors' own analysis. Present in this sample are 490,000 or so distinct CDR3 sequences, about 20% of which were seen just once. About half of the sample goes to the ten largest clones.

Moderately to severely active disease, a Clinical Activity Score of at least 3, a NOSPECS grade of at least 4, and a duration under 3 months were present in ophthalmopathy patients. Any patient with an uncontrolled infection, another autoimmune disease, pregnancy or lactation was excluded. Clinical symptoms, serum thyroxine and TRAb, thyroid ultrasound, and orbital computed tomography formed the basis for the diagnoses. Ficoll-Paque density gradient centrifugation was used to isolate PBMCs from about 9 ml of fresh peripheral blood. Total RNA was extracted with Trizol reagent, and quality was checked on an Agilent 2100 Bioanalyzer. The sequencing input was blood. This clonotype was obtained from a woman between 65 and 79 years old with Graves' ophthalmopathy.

The DNA sequence is as follows: TGTGCCAGCAGCCTAAGAGGACATGGCTACACCTTC. It is translated as CASSLRGHGYTF. The sequence joins TRBV11-2 to TRBJ1-2, with the D segment identity uncertain. The CDR1 and CDR2 encoded by the germline V gene are SGHAT and FQNNGV. V lost 5 bases and J lost 6 bases; the stretch between them is 10 bases long. The CDR3 spans 12 residues, from the cysteine through the phenylalanine. The kept DNA is CDR3 alone, 36 bases in frame from the first base.